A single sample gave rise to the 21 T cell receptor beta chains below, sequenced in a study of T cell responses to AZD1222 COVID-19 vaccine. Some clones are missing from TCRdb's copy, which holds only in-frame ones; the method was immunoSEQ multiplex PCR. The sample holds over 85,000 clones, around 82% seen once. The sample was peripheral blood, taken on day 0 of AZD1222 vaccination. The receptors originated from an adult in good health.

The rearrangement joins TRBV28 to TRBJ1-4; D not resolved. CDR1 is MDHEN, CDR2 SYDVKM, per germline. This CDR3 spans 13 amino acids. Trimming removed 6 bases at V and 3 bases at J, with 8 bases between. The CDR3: CASRSGPNEKLFF. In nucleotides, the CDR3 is TGTGCCAGCAGGTCCGGGCCTAATGAAAAACTGTTTTTT.

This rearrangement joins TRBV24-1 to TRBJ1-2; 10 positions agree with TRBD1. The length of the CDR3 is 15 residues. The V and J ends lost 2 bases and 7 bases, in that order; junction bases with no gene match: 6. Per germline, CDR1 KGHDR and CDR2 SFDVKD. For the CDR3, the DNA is TGTGCCACCAGTGATTCCCGGGACAGGGGTGGTGGCTACACCTTC. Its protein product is CATSDSRDRGGGYTF.

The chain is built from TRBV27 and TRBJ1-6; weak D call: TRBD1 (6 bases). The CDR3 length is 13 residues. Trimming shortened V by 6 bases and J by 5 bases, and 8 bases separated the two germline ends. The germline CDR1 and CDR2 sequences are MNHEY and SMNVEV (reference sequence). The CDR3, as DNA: TGTGCCAGCAGCCGGACAGATAATTCACCCCTCCACTTT. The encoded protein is CASSRTDNSPLHF.

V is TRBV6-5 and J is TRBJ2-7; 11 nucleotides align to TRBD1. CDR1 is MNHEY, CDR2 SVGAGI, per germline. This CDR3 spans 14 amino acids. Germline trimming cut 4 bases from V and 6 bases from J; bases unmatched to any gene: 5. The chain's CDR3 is CASSSWTGGREQYF. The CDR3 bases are TGTGCCAGCAGTTCCTGGACAGGGGGCCGCGAGCAGTACTTC.

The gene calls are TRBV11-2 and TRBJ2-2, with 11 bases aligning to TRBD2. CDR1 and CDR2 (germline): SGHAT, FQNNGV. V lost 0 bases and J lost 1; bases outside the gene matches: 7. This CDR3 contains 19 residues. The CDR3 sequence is CASSLDLPTSGVNTGELFF. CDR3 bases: TGTGCCAGCAGCTTAGACTTACCGACTAGCGGGGTGAACACCGGGGAGCTGTTTTTT.

CDR3 loop: CASSYSAGYEQYF. CDR3 bases: TGTGCCAGCAGTTACTCTGCAGGGTACGAGCAGTACTTC. The rearrangement links TRBV6-2 or TRBV6-3 to TRBJ2-7, with D possibly TRBD1 on 5 matching bases. Germline CDR1 reads MNHEY; CDR2 reads SVGEGT. The V gene lost 0 bases and the J gene lost 4 bases, with 7 bases spanning the gap. The CDR3 has 13 amino acids.

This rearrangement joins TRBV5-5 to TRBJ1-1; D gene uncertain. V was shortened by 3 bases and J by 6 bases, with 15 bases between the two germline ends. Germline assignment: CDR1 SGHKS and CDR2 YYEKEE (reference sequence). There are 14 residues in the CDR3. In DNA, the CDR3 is TGTGCCAGCAGCTCCTGGACCGCGGCGGCTGAAGCTTTCTTT. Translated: CASSSWTAAAEAFF.

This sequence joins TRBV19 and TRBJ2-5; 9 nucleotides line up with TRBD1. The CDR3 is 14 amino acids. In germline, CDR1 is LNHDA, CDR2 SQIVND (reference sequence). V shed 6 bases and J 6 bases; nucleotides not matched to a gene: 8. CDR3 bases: TGTGCCAGTAGCTTCCCCGGGACAGGGCAGACCCAGTACTTC. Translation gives CASSFPGTGQTQYF.

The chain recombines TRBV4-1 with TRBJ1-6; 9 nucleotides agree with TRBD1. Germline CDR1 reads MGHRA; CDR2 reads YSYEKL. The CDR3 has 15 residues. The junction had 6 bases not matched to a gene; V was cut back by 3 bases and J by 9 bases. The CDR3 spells CASSQRDREGSPLHF. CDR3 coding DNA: TGCGCCAGCAGCCAGAGGGACAGGGAAGGTTCACCCCTCCACTTT.

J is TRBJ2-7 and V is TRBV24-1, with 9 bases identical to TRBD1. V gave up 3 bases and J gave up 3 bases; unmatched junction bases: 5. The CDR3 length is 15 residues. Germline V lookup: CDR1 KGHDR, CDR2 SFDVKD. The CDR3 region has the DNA TGTGCCACCAGTGATCCGCGGGACAGGGTCTACGAGCAGTACTTC. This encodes CATSDPRDRVYEQYF.

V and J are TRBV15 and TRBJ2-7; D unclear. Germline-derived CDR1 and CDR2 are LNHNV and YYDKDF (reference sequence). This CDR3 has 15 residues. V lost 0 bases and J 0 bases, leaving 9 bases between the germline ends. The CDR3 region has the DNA TGTGCCACCAGCAGAGAATACGAGATCTCCTACGAGCAGTACTTC. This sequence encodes CATSREYEISYEQYF.

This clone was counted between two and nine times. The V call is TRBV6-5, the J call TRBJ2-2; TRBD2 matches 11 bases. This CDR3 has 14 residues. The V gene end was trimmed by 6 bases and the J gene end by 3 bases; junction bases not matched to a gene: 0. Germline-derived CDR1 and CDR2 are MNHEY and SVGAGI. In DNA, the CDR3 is TGTGCCAGCAGACTAGCGGGAGACACCGGGGAGCTGTTTTTT. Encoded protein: CASRLAGDTGELFF.

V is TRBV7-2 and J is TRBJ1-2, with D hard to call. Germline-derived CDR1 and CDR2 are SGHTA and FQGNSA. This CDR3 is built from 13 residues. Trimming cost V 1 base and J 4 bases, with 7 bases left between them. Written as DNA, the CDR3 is TGTGCCAGCAGCTTAGTCTCCTCCTATGGCTACACCTTC. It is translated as CASSLVSSYGYTF.

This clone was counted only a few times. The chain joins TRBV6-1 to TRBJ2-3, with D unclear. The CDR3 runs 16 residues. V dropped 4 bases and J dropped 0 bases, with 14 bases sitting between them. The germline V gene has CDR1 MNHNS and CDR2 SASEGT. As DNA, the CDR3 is TGTGCCAGCAGTGCCCCTTTAGCAGCGAGCACAGATACGCAGTATTTT. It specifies CASSAPLAASTDTQYF.

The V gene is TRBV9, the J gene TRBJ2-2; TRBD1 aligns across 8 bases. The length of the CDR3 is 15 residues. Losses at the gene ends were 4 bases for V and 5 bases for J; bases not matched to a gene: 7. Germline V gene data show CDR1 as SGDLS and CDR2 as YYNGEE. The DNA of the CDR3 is TGTGCCAGCAGCTATGTGGACAGGGCTACCGGGGAGCTGTTTTTT. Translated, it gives CASSYVDRATGELFF.

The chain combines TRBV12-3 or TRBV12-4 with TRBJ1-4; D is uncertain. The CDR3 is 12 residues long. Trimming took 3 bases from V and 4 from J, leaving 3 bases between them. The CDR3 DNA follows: TGTGCCAGCAGTTTTAGTAATGAAAAACTGTTTTTT. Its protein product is CASSFSNEKLFF.

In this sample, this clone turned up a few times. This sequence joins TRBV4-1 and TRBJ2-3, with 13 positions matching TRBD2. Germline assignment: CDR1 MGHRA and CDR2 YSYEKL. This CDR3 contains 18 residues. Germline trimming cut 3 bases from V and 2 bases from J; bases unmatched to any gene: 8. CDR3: CASSHPRTSGGSTDTQYF. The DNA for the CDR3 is TGCGCCAGCAGCCACCCTCGGACTAGCGGGGGTTCCACAGATACGCAGTATTTT.

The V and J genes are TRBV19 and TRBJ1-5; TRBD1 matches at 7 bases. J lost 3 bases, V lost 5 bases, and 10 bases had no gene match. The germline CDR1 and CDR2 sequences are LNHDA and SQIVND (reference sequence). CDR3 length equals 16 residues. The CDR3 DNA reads TGTGCCAGTAGTTCCACCAGACAGGGCCTCAATCAGCCCCAGCATTTT. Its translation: CASSSTRQGLNQPQHF.

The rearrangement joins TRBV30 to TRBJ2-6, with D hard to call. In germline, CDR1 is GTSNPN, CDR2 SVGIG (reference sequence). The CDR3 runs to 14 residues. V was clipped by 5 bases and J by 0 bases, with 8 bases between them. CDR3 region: CAWGRYSGANVLTF. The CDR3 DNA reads TGTGCCTGGGGGCGCTACTCTGGGGCCAACGTCCTGACTTTC.

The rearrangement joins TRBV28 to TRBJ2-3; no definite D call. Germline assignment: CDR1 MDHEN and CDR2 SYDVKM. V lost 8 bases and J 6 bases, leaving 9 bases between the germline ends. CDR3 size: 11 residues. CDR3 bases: TGTGCCAGCCTGTCCTATGATACGCAGTATTTT. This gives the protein CASLSYDTQYF.

The CDR3 sequence is CASSPTAAQSNTEAFF. CDR3 DNA sequence: TGTGCCAGCTCACCAACGGCGGCACAATCGAACACTGAAGCTTTCTTT. This chain connects TRBV18 to TRBJ1-1; no firm D call. Germline CDR1 reads KGHSH; CDR2 reads LQKENI. This CDR3 spans 16 amino acids. Trimming took 2 bases from V and 1 from J, leaving 14 bases between them. The full variable domain, completed using reference TRBV18 and TRBJ1-1, is NAGVMQNPRHLVRRRGQEARLRCSPMKGHSHVYWYRQLPEEGLKFMVYLQKENIIDESGMPKERFSAEFPKEGPSILRIQQVVRGDSAAYFCASSPTAAQSNTEAFFGQGTRLTVV.